One sample yielded the 23 T cell receptor beta chains listed below, sequenced in a study of OX40 agonist ivuxolimab in advanced cancers. Measured with immunoSEQ multiplex PCR; TCRdb has only the in-frame clones, and not every one. Of approximately 68,000 clones listed, approximately 82% are singletons. The specimen comprised CD4+ or CD8+ T cells sorted from blood, sampled in a trial of the OX40 agonist ivuxolimab. These receptors were collected from an adult with an advanced solid tumor such as melanoma, head and neck, liver or kidney cancer.

In its sample, this clone was seen a few times. The chain carries TRBV7-9 and TRBJ1-2, with D possibly matching TRBD1 (5 bases). With 7 bases removed from V and 5 bases from J, the gap between germline ends came to 14 bases. Germline lookup yields CDR1 SEHNR and CDR2 FQNEAQ (reference sequence). This CDR3 region has 13 residues. The CDR3 DNA follows: TGTGCCAGCACCCCGGCAGGGAAGTATGGCTACACCTTC. It yields the protein CASTPAGKYGYTF.

The chain links TRBV5-6 to TRBJ1-2, with D possibly matching TRBD1 (5 bases). V gave up 3 bases and J gave up 6 bases, with 9 bases separating them. CDR3 length equals 12 residues. CDR1 SGHDT and CDR2 YYEEEE come from the germline V gene. This chain's CDR3 is CASSWGGDGYTF. DNA for the CDR3: TGTGCCAGCAGCTGGGGAGGGGATGGCTACACCTTC. Complete variable domain (other parts from reference TRBV5-6 and TRBJ1-2): DAGVTQSPTHLIKTRGQQVTLRCSPKSGHDTVSWYQQALGQGPQFIFQYYEEEERQRGNFPDRFSGHQFPNYSSELNVNALLLGDSALYLCASSWGGDGYTFGSGTRLTVV.

The chain carries TRBV7-2 and TRBJ2-1; TRBD2 agrees at 10 bases. The CDR3 is 15 residues long. V shed 3 bases, J shed 6 bases, and the junction held 5 bases outside the gene matches. Looked up from germline, CDR1 is SGHTA and CDR2 is FQGNSA. CDR3 residues: CASSLASGSLNEQFF. In DNA form, the CDR3 reads TGTGCCAGCAGCTTGGCTAGCGGGAGCCTCAATGAGCAGTTCTTC.

The chain couples TRBV19 to TRBJ2-3; 9 nucleotides match TRBD1. The CDR3 has 15 amino acids. The germline CDR1 and CDR2 sequences are LNHDA and SQIVND (reference sequence). The ends lost 6 bases at V and 0 bases at J; junction bases unmatched: 4. CDR3 amino acids: CASRRDRVSTDTQYF. Here the CDR3 DNA reads TGTGCCAGTAGAAGGGACAGGGTAAGCACAGATACGCAGTATTTT.

The chain combines TRBV6-6 with TRBJ2-7; 9 bases are a match to TRBD1. Germline V lookup: CDR1 MNHNY, CDR2 SVGAGI (reference sequence). CDR3 length: 14 residues. V was clipped by 5 bases and J by 4 bases; unmatched bases: 6. CDR3 nucleotides: TGTGCCAGCAGTCCACGGACAGGGGCGTACGAGCAGTACGTC. This translates into CASSPRTGAYEQYV.

V usage is TRBV5-4 and J usage is TRBJ2-5, with D perhaps TRBD2 (5 bases). This CDR3 is built from 13 residues. Germline assignment: CDR1 SGHNT and CDR2 YYREEE (reference sequence). V lost 5 bases, J lost 1 base, and 9 bases lay in between. CDR3 region: CASSFSVQETQYF. The CDR3 bases are TGTGCCAGCAGTTTTAGCGTCCAAGAGACCCAGTACTTC.

This rearrangement joins TRBV19 to TRBJ2-1; D is uncertain. V shed 1 base and J shed 4 bases, with 5 bases lying between them. The CDR3 loop spans 13 amino acids. Germline CDR1 is LNHDA and CDR2 is SQIVND (reference sequence). The CDR3 loop is CASSIVGYNEQFF. For the CDR3, the DNA is TGTGCCAGTAGTATAGTCGGGTACAATGAGCAGTTCTTC.

This chain links TRBV6-5 with TRBJ2-5, with D perhaps TRBD2 (6 bases). V lost 4 bases, J lost 2 bases, and 14 bases lay in between. In germline, CDR1 is MNHEY, CDR2 SVGAGI. CDR3 length: 15 amino acids. In DNA, the CDR3 is TGTGCCAGCAGTTCCCCCGGGACTCCTCAAGAGACCCAGTACTTC. Encoded protein: CASSSPGTPQETQYF.

This rearrangement joins TRBV4-2 to TRBJ2-5; D is ambiguous. V was trimmed by 1 base and J by 1 base, leaving 4 bases between them. This CDR3 comprises 13 residues. From germline, CDR1 is LGHNA and CDR2 YNFKEQ. The CDR3 DNA follows: TGTGCCAGCAGCCAAGGACTCCAAGAGACCCAGTACTTC. This translates into CASSQGLQETQYF.

The chain has TRBV6-6 and TRBJ2-5, with D possibly being TRBD1 (7 bases). The CDR3 is 14 residues long. V shed 4 bases and J shed 3 bases, with 12 bases lying between them. The germline gives CDR1 MNHNY, CDR2 SVGAGI (reference sequence). The CDR3 nucleotides read TGTGCCAGCAGTTCCACAGGGGAGGAAGAGACCCAGTACTTC. Translated: CASSSTGEEETQYF.

The chain links TRBV28 to TRBJ2-7, with 9 bases lining up with TRBD1. The V gene's germline CDR1 is MDHEN and CDR2 SYDVKM. The CDR3 sequence is 13 residues long. With V trimmed by 5 bases and J by 6 bases, 5 bases remained unmatched. CDR3 sequence reads: CASSVGQGGEQYF. CDR3 bases: TGTGCCAGCAGTGTGGGACAGGGCGGCGAGCAGTACTTC.

The V and J genes are TRBV5-1 and TRBJ2-5, with 9 nucleotides matching TRBD2. CDR3 length: 14 residues. The V segment lost 4 bases and the J segment 5 bases; nucleotides outside the gene matches: 6. Germline V lookup: CDR1 SGHRS, CDR2 YFSETQ. This CDR3 reads CASSVSGSRETQYF. CDR3 nucleotide sequence: TGCGCCAGCAGCGTTAGCGGGAGTAGGGAGACCCAGTACTTC.

The rearrangement links TRBV5-6 to TRBJ2-3; D call uncertain. This CDR3 comprises 15 residues. Between the trimmed V and J ends, which lost 4 bases and 0 bases, there was a span of 12 bases. CDR1 SGHDT and CDR2 YYEEEE come from the germline V gene. CDR3 bases: TGTGCCAGCAGCCTCACGTGGCCTAGCACAGATACGCAGTATTTT. It translates to CASSLTWPSTDTQYF.

The chain combines TRBV28 with TRBJ2-7; D is unclear. Trimming stripped 5 bases from V and 0 bases from J, with 14 bases between. CDR1 is MDHEN, CDR2 SYDVKM, per germline. There are 15 residues in the CDR3. The CDR3 spells CASSEVRASSYEQYF. Written as DNA, the CDR3 is TGTGCCAGCAGTGAAGTTCGGGCAAGCTCCTACGAGCAGTACTTC.

This clone was observed once. The CDR3 coding sequence is TGTGCCAGCAGCTTAGACTCCACAGATACGCAGTATTTT. Translation: CASSLDSTDTQYF. The gene calls are TRBV5-6 and TRBJ2-3; D remains unclear. The CDR3 is 13 amino acids. Trimming pared 2 bases from V and 2 bases from J, leaving 6 bases between. Germline assignment: CDR1 SGHDT and CDR2 YYEEEE.

The chain is built from TRBV6-5 and TRBJ1-5, with 9 bases aligning to TRBD1. The J segment lost 9 bases and the V segment lost 8 bases, leaving 8 bases of the junction unmatched. Germline V lookup: CDR1 MNHEY, CDR2 SVGAGI. The CDR3 runs to 13 residues. CDR3 amino acids: CASRDRERRPQHF. CDR3 bases: TGTGCCAGCCGGGACAGGGAACGGCGGCCCCAGCATTTT.

This clone was seen only a few times. The chain employs TRBV7-3 and TRBJ2-2; TRBD1 agrees at 7 bases. CDR1 and CDR2 (germline): SGHTA, FQGTGA. Losses at the gene ends were 5 bases for V and 8 bases for J; bases not matched to a gene: 5. CDR3 length equals 13 residues. CDR3 sequence (DNA): TGTGCCAGCAGCCTCGACAGGGAAGGGGAGCTGTTTTTT. Its protein is CASSLDREGELFF.

The rearrangement links TRBV4-2 to TRBJ2-2; 8 bases fit TRBD2. V lost 4 bases, J lost 7 bases, and 5 bases stayed unmatched. The CDR3 consists of 14 residues. Germline V gives CDR1 LGHNA, CDR2 YNFKEQ. CDR3 nucleotide sequence: TGTGCCAGCAGCCCCGAGCGGGAGTTCGGGGAGCTGTTTTTT. Translated, it gives CASSPEREFGELFF.

This clone was counted a few times. The V and J genes are TRBV28 and TRBJ1-1; 7 bases map to TRBD1. V was pared by 7 bases and J by 0 bases, with 5 bases of the junction left unmatched. This CDR3 contains 14 residues. The germline gives CDR1 MDHEN, CDR2 SYDVKM. CDR3 sequence: CASISGGMNTEAFF. In DNA, the CDR3 is TGTGCCAGCATATCAGGGGGGATGAACACTGAAGCTTTCTTT.

The chain is built from TRBV15 and TRBJ2-5, with 10 positions matching TRBD2. This CDR3 comprises 16 residues. Germline V gives CDR1 LNHNV, CDR2 YYDKDF (reference sequence). V lost 3 bases, J lost 5 bases, and 9 bases stayed unmatched. The CDR3 sequence: CATSRRVGAGGETQYF. CDR3 nucleotide sequence: TGTGCCACCAGCAGGCGGGTGGGAGCGGGAGGGGAGACCCAGTACTTC.

The V and J genes are TRBV30 and TRBJ1-2, with D possibly being TRBD1 (5 bases). CDR3 length: 14 amino acids. CDR1 and CDR2 from the germline V gene are GTSNPN and SVGIG (reference sequence). Trimming left V 3 bases short and J 7 bases short, with 18 bases between. The CDR3 is CAWRYDGGESGYTF. The CDR3 nucleotides are TGTGCCTGGAGGTACGACGGGGGAGAGTCTGGCTACACCTTC.

A few counts support this clone. The V and J genes are TRBV14 and TRBJ1-1, with D hard to call. V was pared by 0 bases and J by 0 bases, with 8 bases between. Germline CDR1 is SGHDN and CDR2 is FVKESK. The CDR3 spans 15 residues. CDR3 coding DNA: TGTGCCAGCAGCCAAGATTGGTCCGTGAACACTGAAGCTTTCTTT. Translated, it gives CASSQDWSVNTEAFF. Full variable domain (rest looked up from reference TRBV14 and TRBJ1-1): EAGVTQFPSHSVIEKGQTVTLRCDPISGHDNLYWYRRVMGKEIKFLLHFVKESKQDESGMPNNRFLAERTGGTYSTLKVQPAELEDSGVYFCASSQDWSVNTEAFFGQGTRLTVV.

This clone was recorded once. The chain has TRBV28 and TRBJ1-5; tentatively, D is TRBD1 (5 bases). V lost 3 bases to trimming and J lost 6 bases, with 12 bases between them. Germline V CDR1 and CDR2: MDHEN, SYDVKM. The CDR3 runs 14 residues. CDR3 DNA sequence: TGTGCCAGCAGTTTGGGAGGGGTCAGTCAGCCCCAGCATTTT. Translation gives CASSLGGVSQPQHF. The full variable domain, with the rest looked up from reference TRBV28 and TRBJ1-5, is DVKVTQSSRYLVKRTGEKVFLECVQDMDHENMFWYRQDPGLGLRLIYFSYDVKMKEKGDIPEGYSVSREKKERFSLILESASTNQTSMYLCASSLGGVSQPQHFGDGTRLSIL.